This T cell receptor beta chain was retrieved from a study of human T cells and chemical hapten exposure. The overall study: All patients underwent weekly scalp dosing with diphenylcyclopropenone for the full approximately 25-week study. Minor pooled library volume differences mainly drove per-sample TCR yield variation.

TCRdb passed the RACE reads through MiXCR, listing each CDR3 protein once. The table includes about 300,000 distinct CDR3 sequences, around 5.5% detected once. Sample time point: pre-sensitization, week 0. The treatment here: therapeutic diphenylcyclopropenone sensitization with weekly scalp DPC. Per the germline V gene, CDR1 is LNHNV and CDR2 is YYDKDF (reference sequence). V shed 4 bases and J shed 4 bases, with 13 bases lying between them. This CDR3 comprises 15 residues. This TCR was sampled from a woman under 30 with alopecia areata. Some clones in this sample may be carry-over from other donors' samples. The sequenced sample was whole blood, obtained in connection with sensitization to the hapten diphenylcyclopropenone (DPC). V gene TRBV15 combines with J gene TRBJ1-4; TRBD1 might be the D (6 bases). CDR3 sequence (DNA): TGTGCCACCAGCACGACCGGACAGATTAATGAAAAACTGTTTTTT. This translates into CATSTTGQINEKLFF. Supplemented by reference TRBV15 and TRBJ1-4, the full variable domain reads DAMVIQNPRYQVTQFGKPVTLSCSQTLNHNVMYWYQQKSSQAPKLLFHYYDKDFNNEADTPDNFQSRRPNTSFCFLDIRSPGLGDTAMYLCATSTTGQINEKLFFGSGTQLSVL.